What follows are 19 T cell receptor beta chains derived from one specimen sequenced in a study of blood T cell repertoires in COVID-19. Produced via immunoSEQ multiplex PCR; TCRdb's table is partial and in-frame only. The sample consists of over 200,000 clones, just under 90% of them appearing once. What was sequenced was peripheral blood. The receptors shown here come from a man between 60 and 75 years old who had recovered from COVID-19.

The genes are TRBV9 and TRBJ2-7, with 7 bases aligning to TRBD1. The CDR3 totals 15 residues. Germline CDR1 reads SGDLS; CDR2 reads YYNGEE. After removal of 0 bases from V and 1 base from J, the junction contained 4 bases not matched to a gene. CDR3 in amino acids: CASSVEGTASYEQYF. The CDR3 DNA follows: TGTGCCAGCAGCGTAGAGGGGACAGCTTCCTACGAGCAGTACTTC.

In this sample, this clone turned up a few times. This sequence joins TRBV3-1 (or the pseudogene TRBV3-2) and TRBJ1-1, with 10 bases lining up with TRBD1. With V trimmed by 3 bases and J by 4 bases, 11 bases remained unmatched. This CDR3 contains 17 residues. From germline, CDR1 is LGHDT and CDR2 YNNKEL (reference sequence). The CDR3 DNA sequence: TGTGCCAGCAGCCACTCGGACAGGGGGGACGTGTGCACTGAAGCTTTCTTT. It codes for CASSHSDRGDVCTEAFF.

The rearrangement joins TRBV28 to TRBJ2-7; TRBD2 matches at 7 bases. After removal of 6 bases from V and 4 bases from J, the junction contained 12 bases not matched to a gene. Germline V lookup: CDR1 MDHEN, CDR2 SYDVKM. This CDR3 spans 15 amino acids. The CDR3 loop reads CASSSPWGGSYEQYF. CDR3 bases: TGTGCCAGCAGCTCCCCCTGGGGGGGTTCGTACGAGCAGTACTTC.

In its sample, this clone was seen a few times. The chain joins TRBV6-5 to TRBJ2-7; D remains ambiguous. Germline V CDR1 and CDR2: MNHEY, SVGAGI. The length of the CDR3 is 15 residues. Trimming left V 6 bases short and J 3 bases short, with 18 bases between. This CDR3 is CASRIGEESYYEQYF. CDR3 coding DNA: TGTGCCAGCAGGATCGGAGAGGAGTCTTACTACGAGCAGTACTTC.

The rearrangement joins TRBV6-1 to TRBJ1-4; D is unclear. Germline assignment: CDR1 MNHNS and CDR2 SASEGT. The CDR3 sequence is 15 residues long. Deletions cut 3 bases from V and 0 bases from J, with 8 bases between. CDR3 nucleotide sequence: TGTGCCAGCAGTGACAGAACCGCAACTAATGAAAAACTGTTTTTT. As protein: CASSDRTATNEKLFF.

Here the CDR3 reads CASRSLGAQYF. CDR3 nucleotides: TGTGCCAGCAGGTCACTAGGAGCGCAGTATTTT. V and J are TRBV2 and TRBJ2-3; D is perhaps TRBD2 (5 bases). The CDR3 covers 11 residues. Deletions cut 6 bases from V and 10 bases from J, with 11 bases between. Germline V gene sequence: CDR1 SNHLY, CDR2 FYNNEI.

The V and J genes are TRBV18 and TRBJ1-3; 8 positions agree with TRBD1. The CDR3 totals 15 residues. V shed 0 bases, J shed 7 bases, and the junction held 5 bases outside the gene matches. Germline assignment: CDR1 KGHSH and CDR2 LQKENI. The CDR3: CASSPPISGGNTIYF. The CDR3 region has the DNA TGTGCCAGCTCACCACCGATCTCAGGGGGCAACACCATATATTTT. The full variable domain, with the rest looked up from reference TRBV18 and TRBJ1-3, is NAGVMQNPRHLVRRRGQEARLRCSPMKGHSHVYWYRQLPEEGLKFMVYLQKENIIDESGMPKERFSAEFPKEGPSILRIQQVVRGDSAAYFCASSPPISGGNTIYFGEGSWLTVV.

The chain combines TRBV29-1 with TRBJ2-7, with a possible D match to TRBD2 (6 bases). The CDR3 length is 15 residues. Germline V gene data show CDR1 as SQVTM and CDR2 as ANQGSEA. The CDR3, as DNA: TGCAGTTACAATAAGCGGGTGGGCAGCCTCAACGAGCAGTACTTC. It encodes CSYNKRVGSLNEQYF.

The chain employs TRBV9 and TRBJ1-2, with 7 bases matching TRBD1. With V trimmed by 7 bases and J by 3 bases, 3 bases remained unmatched. Per germline, CDR1 SGDLS and CDR2 YYNGEE. This CDR3 spans 12 amino acids. The CDR3 here is CASQGQHYGYTF. For the CDR3, the DNA is TGTGCCAGCCAGGGACAGCACTATGGCTACACCTTC.

V gene TRBV7-8 combines with J gene TRBJ1-5; weak D call: TRBD1 (5 bases). Deletions cut 1 base from V and 4 bases from J, with 20 bases between. CDR1 and CDR2 from the germline V gene are SGHVS and FQNEAQ. CDR3 length: 18 amino acids. Here the CDR3 reads CASSLGNAGISQNQPQHF. The CDR3 DNA reads as TGTGCCAGCAGCTTAGGTAACGCAGGGATTAGCCAAAATCAGCCCCAGCATTTT.

This chain connects TRBV19 to TRBJ1-6; 11 bases are shared with TRBD1. V dropped 2 bases and J dropped 8; count of bases not matched to a gene: 2. The germline V gene encodes CDR1 LNHDA and CDR2 SQIVND (reference sequence). This CDR3 contains 15 residues. CDR3 coding DNA: TGTGCCAGTAGTATAACGGGACAGGGGGATTCACCCCTCCACTTT. Protein product: CASSITGQGDSPLHF.

This clone has more than one count but fewer than ten. The chain links TRBV19 to TRBJ1-6, with D perhaps TRBD1 (5 bases). CDR3 length: 15 residues. Germline V lookup: CDR1 LNHDA, CDR2 SQIVND (reference sequence). The V end was cut by 3 bases, the J end by 7 bases, with 13 bases between. The CDR3 bases are TGTGCCAGTAGTATTTGGCCGGGGGGAAATTCACCCCTCCACTTT. It specifies CASSIWPGGNSPLHF.

This clone was counted a single time. The V call is TRBV7-3, the J call TRBJ2-3; 8 bases agree with TRBD2. V shed 5 bases and J 2 bases; nucleotides not matched to a gene: 6. The V gene's germline CDR1 is SGHTA and CDR2 FQGTGA. The CDR3 spans 15 residues. CDR3 loop: CASSPAGLDTDTQYF. The CDR3 DNA is TGTGCCAGCAGCCCCGCGGGACTAGACACAGATACGCAGTATTTT.

CDR3 region: CASSVAPRDEQYF. The CDR3, as DNA: TGTGCCAGCAGCGTAGCTCCCAGGGACGAGCAGTACTTC. The V gene is TRBV9, the J gene TRBJ2-7; possibly TRBD1 for D (5 bases). Trimming pared 0 bases from V and 5 bases from J, leaving 9 bases between. CDR3 length: 13 residues. Germline CDR1 and CDR2: SGDLS and YYNGEE.

The chain couples TRBV11-2 to TRBJ2-7, with 7 bases identical to TRBD2. V dropped 1 base and J dropped 7; count of bases not matched to a gene: 10. Germline CDR1 SGHAT, CDR2 FQNNGV. The CDR3 contains 15 residues. CDR3: CASSLGGRAREEQYF. CDR3 nucleotides: TGTGCCAGCAGCTTAGGGGGGAGGGCCAGGGAGGAGCAGTACTTC.

The chain is built from TRBV9 and TRBJ1-4; a weak D match, TRBD1 (5 bases). Germline V lookup: CDR1 SGDLS, CDR2 YYNGEE. This CDR3 spans 17 amino acids. Deletions cut 0 bases from V and 7 bases from J, with 19 bases between. CDR3 in DNA: TGTGCCAGCAGCGTAGACCCCCCCGGGGGAGTAGTTGAAAAACTGTTTTTT. Protein: CASSVDPPGGVVEKLFF.

This sequence joins TRBV3-1 (or the pseudogene TRBV3-2) and TRBJ2-1; 9 nucleotides match TRBD1. Germline lookup yields CDR1 LGHDT and CDR2 YNNKEL (reference sequence). Unmatched junction bases numbered 13, after V lost 1 base and J lost 6 bases. CDR3 length: 18 residues. The CDR3 spells CASSQADFGTGFSNEQFF. CDR3 sequence (DNA): TGTGCCAGCAGCCAAGCCGATTTCGGGACAGGGTTTAGCAATGAGCAGTTCTTC.

The V call is TRBV19, the J call TRBJ2-1; D possibly corresponds to TRBD1 (6 bases). The germline V gene encodes CDR1 LNHDA and CDR2 SQIVND (reference sequence). V lost 6 bases to trimming and J lost 0 bases, with 15 bases between them. This CDR3 is 16 amino acids long. For the CDR3, the DNA is TGTGCCAGTAGCGAAACAGGGCGTCTCTCCTACAATGAGCAGTTCTTC. Translated: CASSETGRLSYNEQFF.

The V gene is TRBV10-2, the J gene TRBJ1-6; 8 positions agree with TRBD1. Germline CDR1 and CDR2: WSHSY and SAAADI. V trimming: 7 bases; J trimming: 7 bases; junction bases outside the gene matches: 3. This CDR3 comprises 13 residues. The DNA of the CDR3 is TGCGCCAGCAAGACAGGGGACAATTCACCCCTCCACTTT. It is translated as CASKTGDNSPLHF.